This entry features one TCR beta chain sequence. This sample was taken from a study of blood T cell repertoires in COVID-19. Study details: The study drew acute and convalescent COVID-19 samples from the United States, Italy and Spain. The analysed material was cDNA or gDNA that came from T cells, B-cell-depleted T cells, or PBMCs.

Seattle's enrolled individuals joined amid active infection and were then monitored longitudinally. This CDR3 is built from 15 residues. Germline loops: CDR1 SGHRS, CDR2 YFSETQ. Trimming cost V 1 base and J 5 bases; bases outside gene matches: 4. Sequenced by immunoSEQ multiplex PCR; TCRdb stores in-frame clones only, minus some. The sample lists over 250,000 clones; approximately 91% were seen once. The sample comprised peripheral blood. The chain couples TRBV5-1 to TRBJ2-5; 11 positions agree with TRBD2. This receptor was obtained from a person aged 18-35 years with COVID-19, enrolled during active disease. The CDR3 protein is CASSLTSGRGETQYF. CDR3 coding DNA: TGCGCCAGCAGCTTGACTAGCGGGAGAGGCGAGACCCAGTACTTC.